The rows below give T cell receptor beta chains drawn from one sample of a study of CXCR3-negative and CXCR3-positive naive CD8 T cells. TCRdb re-analyzed the 5' RACE reads; it lists each CDR3 protein once, without DNA. The table for this sample gives 90,000 to 100,000 distinct CDR3 sequences. The sample taken for sequencing was naive CXCR3+ CD8+ T cells from blood. The receptors shown here come from a human donor in good health. Some clones in this sample may be carry-over from other donors' samples. Each CDR3 is given with its conserved first and last residue.

j_call cdr3_length v_call cdr3_aa
TRBJ2-3 16 TRBV7-2 CASSLGAGYGTDTQYF
TRBJ2-1 16 TRBV29-1 CSVEDTLTSSYNEQFF
TRBJ2-1 14 TRBV29-1 CSVDRTGVYDEQFF
TRBJ2-2 15 TRBV5-1 CASSLGGKNTGELFF
TRBJ2-2 16 TRBV24-1 CATSPPEAQNTGELFF
TRBJ2-2 17 TRBV28 CASSLGRGGFNTGELFF
TRBJ2-1 15 TRBV28 CASSPLPGSDNEQFF
TRBJ2-7 18 TRBV5-1 CASSPGGREGGSSYEQYF
TRBJ2-1 16 TRBV5-1 CASSLPTGESYNEQFF
TRBJ2-7 16 TRBV20-1 CSAAAVSDRPFYEQYF
TRBJ1-5 14 TRBV20-1 CSARVMAMYQPQHF
TRBJ2-5 16 TRBV12-5 CASGLWAGGSQETQYF
TRBJ2-7 16 TRBV2 CASSATFGDWRYEQYF
TRBJ2-7 13 TRBV5-1 CASSPTAGNEQYF
TRBJ2-1 14 TRBV7-3 CASSERGSDNEQFF
TRBJ2-1 16 TRBV7-9 CASSSPPDRLYNEQFF